This record concerns one T cell receptor beta chain sequence. Only a few counts were recorded for this clonotype. Its antigen is not yet known. Base qualities are not recorded, but no much larger clone differs from it by a single base. V is trimmed back by 0 bases and J by 5 bases, and the junction contains 3 bases that no gene match accounts for. The CDR3 runs 15 residues from the cysteine to the phenylalanine. Just CDR3 DNA is preserved here, 45 bases in frame from base 1. Based on the germline V gene, the CDR1 and CDR2 sequences are MNHEY and SVGAGI. This entry belongs to a study of identical twins (dated by TCRdb to 2016 to 2018). About the full investigation: The study deep-sequenced TCR alpha and beta repertoires from monozygotic twins, unrelated adults of various ages and cord blood to test whether fetal clonotypes persist. Replicate twin experiments were performed at different times using different library preparation protocols to rule out contamination.

Only healthy Caucasian donors were included. The twin cohort comprised three pairs of female monozygotic twins, all aged roughly 18 to 30 years. Positive isolation kits from Invitrogen were used to isolate the CD4+ and CD8+ T cell populations. The library was prepared using 5' RACE. Sequencing was carried out with an Illumina HiSeq 2000. A universal primer binding site was introduced by template switching, and a unique molecular identifier was present in the final cDNA, enabling accurate counting of TCR cDNA molecules. Specific primers in the conserved constant-segment region were used to synthesize first-strand cDNA for the TCR alpha and beta chains. To control for contamination, each cDNA library was double barcoded with a SMART-Mk sample barcode plus Illumina barcodes. TruSeq adapter sequences, together with Illumina sample barcodes, were added in two successive PCR steps. Sequencing of the TCR alpha and beta cDNA libraries was done on the Illumina HiSeq platform using custom primers. In the source study's methods: Unique molecular identifiers were extracted from raw reads with MiGEC, and CDR3 positions were determined with MiXCR. For each individual, recombination models were inferred using an EM algorithm with the repgenHMM and IGoR tools. Shared clonotypes were analyzed with the tcR package in R, and sharing was normalized by the product of cloneset sizes. Out-of-frame nonproductive sequences were analyzed to study raw recombination free of thymic and clonal selection effects. TCRdb took the public reads, trimmed them with fastp at Q25, ran MiXCR for clone calling and kept in-frame beta chains. Merged by CDR3 protein, the rows form single entries marked with the most common genes and DNA. These V and J calls originate from TCRdb's pipeline instead of the authors' own analysis. This sample lists around 480,000 distinct CDR3 sequences; 14% were detected once. The ten most abundant clones make up 0.4% to 0.55% of the sample.

General findings and caveats noted by the study authors: Compared with coincidental sharing between unrelated individuals, an excess of low generation-probability sequences was observed among out-of-frame TCR alpha sequences shared between twins. Abundant cord blood beta clonotypes carried fewer insertions; young adult naive repertoires showed a weaker similar trend, while memory repertoires showed none. Invariant T cells such as MAIT and iNKT could partly confound zero-insertion analyses, although diverse VJ usage argued against such confounding for most clonotypes. Because the same donors could not be followed over many years, conclusions were based on cross-sectional statistical analysis. In monozygotic twins, out-of-frame TCR alpha sharing was systematically underestimated by recombination models, although the models agreed with sharing between unrelated individuals. Excess twin sharing in beta out-of-frame sequences was weaker because fewer shared sequences lowered the signal-to-noise ratio.

Another study also made use of these data, one on yellow fever vaccine responses in identical twins. That second publication adds: According to the authors, the vaccine-induced T cell response in identical twins seemed to be partly convergent and partly specific to each individual. Focusing on identical twins, the study followed the T cell clones that responded to the vaccine, and did so with precision.

This chain is built from TRBV6-5 and TRBJ2-5; TRBD1 lines up with 10 middle nucleotides. This TCR derives from a young woman in good health. Source material: CD4+ T cells sorted from blood. The DNA sequence is TGTGCCAGCAGTTACTCGGGGACAGGGGCTGAGACCCAGTACTTC. This is translated as CASSYSGTGAETQYF.